The sequence of this T cell receptor (beta chain) was determined in a study of cytomegalovirus exposure and HLA in healthy donors (dated by TCRdb to 2016 to 2017). The study in broad terms: According to an earlier analysis of a few hundred of the donors, 150 million to 200 million T cells yielded 95 million to 140 million unique TCR beta sequences and roughly 280 Gb of sequence data. A later genetic analysis used genome-wide SNP genotypes for about 65% of the 666 donors, treating that subset as a discovery cohort. The study aimed to test whether signatures of past pathogen exposure could be identified by cataloging public T cell receptors. All discovery cohort repertoires had been generated on a single sequencing platform. The study combined high-throughput TCR immunosequencing, statistical association of individual TCRs with disease status, and machine learning to predict cytomegalovirus infection status. Alongside the repertoire data, information on donor age, sex, ethnicity and CMV serostatus was compiled. Typing coverage varied by locus: roughly 629-640 donors for A, B, C, DRB1 and DQB1; more than 500 for DQA1; more than 600 for DPA1; around 450 for DPB1. Among around 400 genotyped donors of the cohort, an average of approximately 240,000 unique TCR beta nucleotide sequences was sequenced per donor, of which about 18% were non-productive. HLA typing included class I and class II loci at four-digit resolution. A later analysis re-analyzed previously published TCR beta repertoires from approximately 670 donors and added high-resolution HLA genotyping to study TCR occurrence patterns. In an earlier analysis of roughly 600 of the donors, high-throughput TCR beta sequencing was used to judge whether each TCR beta V gene segment behaved as functional or pseudogenic. About 280 gigabases of sequencing data and 70 million to 95 million unique TCR sequences made up an early release that covered nearly 650 HLA-typed donors. Among the roughly 380 genotyped donors, around 79% belonged to the genetic ancestry cluster associated with self-reported Caucasian donors. Several DR-DQ haplotypes were treated as single units for association and clustering because of strong linkage in the cohort. Using immunosequencing, the study profiled T cell repertoires from 640 or so subjects and related those repertoires to cytomegalovirus serostatus. Besides the first cohort of approximately 710 subjects, a separate validation cohort made up of 120 different subjects was used. In the later analysis, no new phenotypic data were used to find candidate immune exposures; instead, reliance was placed on TCR beta sequences and their occurrence across donors.

With respect to this clone: The specificity of this receptor is unknown. No clone much larger than this one lies a single base away; base qualities are absent.

The cohort comprised 666 healthy bone marrow donors. At the time of sampling, all cohort members were nominally healthy, though unrecorded immune exposures were likely present. The donor tested CMV seronegative, placing the donor among the approximately 360 seronegative members of the cohort. A peripheral blood sample was collected from each donor, and TCR beta sequencing was performed on peripheral blood mononuclear cells. Genomic DNA extraction from the blood cell samples was performed with the Qiagen DNeasy Blood Extraction Kit. What the research found in general, with its limitations: A later genetic analysis reported fewer N-insertions in productive TCRs among donors in an Asian-associated ancestry cluster than the approximately 670-donor mean. A later analysis associated 15,000 to 20,000 TCR beta sequences with specific HLA alleles at a false discovery rate of 0.05. It was suggested by the authors that the approach could potentially be generalized to other disease states and immunological phenotypes. An earlier analysis of approximately 530 of the donors showed that most TCR beta V segments appeared in productive rearrangements either about 90% or about 30% of the time, which broadly matched IMGT annotations. Most CMV-associated TCR beta chains appeared to be HLA-restricted in a later analysis, and the HLA associations seemed to be driven largely by CMV exposure. While some public TCRs were present in many individuals, most TCR sequences turned up only very rarely across donors. Compared with equally common non-associated chains, HLA-associated TCR beta chains in a later analysis were more clonally expanded and had lower generation probabilities. Correlated functional status among segregating V segments might be attributable to linkage disequilibrium, but an unknown experimental factor could not be ruled out. Sequencing depth was assumed to be roughly uniform across donors in the presence/absence analyses, though that assumption may not hold. A further reported finding was that TCR beta sequences accurately predicted the HLA-A and HLA-B alleles for most subjects in the first cohort. Cytomegalovirus status was reported to be diagnosed by the classifier with high specificity and sensitivity in both the original and validation cohorts. In a later analysis, TCR association rates were found to vary across HLA loci, with the most associated TCRs seen for DRB1 alleles and the fewest for HLA-C alleles. Strong co-occurrence of HLA alleles, especially DR and DQ, made assigning TCR associations to individual alleles difficult. The study gave a list of under 200 TCR beta chains associated with cytomegalovirus. Three of the identified cytomegalovirus-associated TCR beta chains were confirmed in vitro to be specific for cytomegalovirus antigens. A cluster of highly shared sequence variants was judged likely to be a technical artifact of the sequencing pipeline. Some IMGT-functional V segments, including TRBV6-2 and TRBV6-3, could not be told apart with the 87-base-pair reads, so those segments were excluded. In this cohort, only TCR beta chains were sequenced, and detectable features were limited by the absence of alpha or paired-chain data. CMV serostatus was the only immune exposure information available for the cohort. V-gene and J-gene trimming of TCR beta chains was associated with a missense DCLRE1C variant in a later genetic analysis, and the association was replicated in an independent cohort. In a later analysis, several top co-occurrence clusters were reported to appear linked to parvovirus B19, influenza, CMV and Epstein-Barr virus. Because HLA typing was unavailable for some donors at each locus, only the typed subset was used in association tests. Because counts were too low, around 17 rarely observed V segments, including chromosome 9 orphons, were left out of the earlier analysis of 587 of the donors.

The CDR3 has 15 amino acids, counting the end cysteine and phenylalanine. Only the CDR3 DNA stays, 45 bases, in frame from base 1. The germline V gene gives CDR1 as MNHNS and CDR2 as SASEGT. The germline ends are 16 bases apart after V is trimmed by 2 bases and J by 7 bases. Library construction relied on the immunoSEQ multiplex PCR assay. The multiplex PCR relied on a mix of 60 forward primers for TCR Vbeta segments and 13 reverse primers for TCR Jbeta segments. A multiplex PCR assay on genomic DNA amplified the CDR3 region of rearranged TCR beta genes. The amplified TCR beta libraries were sequenced on the Illumina HiSeq System as 87-base-pair reads. Per the source publication's procedure: In a later analysis, roughly 80 million unique TCR beta chains were counted across the roughly 610 repertoires, and roughly 11 million of these chains were shared by at least two donors. To remove PCR and sequencing errors, raw reads were error-corrected and collapsed into unique sequences using a nearest-neighbor algorithm that merged closely related sequences. To assign V, D and J gene segments, CDR3 sequences were aligned to IMGT reference sequences. Each retained sequence needed at least a six-nucleotide match to both a V gene segment and a J gene segment. Rearrangements were called productive when the CDR3 lacked stop codons and stayed in frame with V and J; all others were non-productive. CDR3 was defined by IMGT convention, running from the second conserved V-encoded cysteine to the conserved J-encoded phenylalanine. Sequences without an unambiguous match to a single V gene segment were excluded from the earlier analysis of several hundred of the donors. An earlier analysis of about 600 of the donors called V segments functional above 56.7% productive rearrangements and segregating when the between-donor standard deviation exceeded 5%. A statistical classification framework was built to diagnose cytomegalovirus status from the catalog of TCR beta chain sequences. In a later analysis, V and J genes were assigned by comparing TCR nucleotide sequences against IMGT/GENE-DB human TR gene sequences. In a later analysis, CDR3 sequences and most-parsimonious VDJ recombination scenarios were assigned using the TCRdist pipeline. A later analysis defined each TCR beta chain by its CDR3 amino acid sequence plus V-gene family, and excluded reads lacking a unique V-gene family. To address suspected cross-contamination and a sequencing artifact, a later analysis removed under 600 highly shared, low-generation-probability nucleotide sequences. In a later analysis, a clonal expansion index was calculated for each public chain from normalized within-repertoire ranks of inferred template counts. Generation probabilities in a later analysis came from a VDJ recombination model fitted to out-of-frame rearrangements, and those results were checked against IGoR. Hypergeometric tests were used in a later analysis to score TCR-TCR, TCR-HLA and TCR-CMV co-occurrence, with a repertoire-size bias correction applied to the TCR pairs. False discovery rates were estimated in a later analysis by permuting HLA or CMV assignments 20 times. In a later analysis, co-occurring TCRs were grouped with DBSCAN, and TCRdist sequence similarity was added when clustering was performed within HLA-allele-positive subsets. Repertoires with fewer than 30,000 or more than 120,000 public chains were left out of co-occurrence clustering, as were five repertoires with anomalous nucleotide sharing. Imported from immuneACCESS, the table was reduced by TCRdb to in-frame sequences with V and J called. These copies leave out some clones; in studies compared against another copy, an unresolved V gene accounts for under half, and the cause of the remainder is not known. The D gene and trimming were derived from the DNA, and the V and J assignments and clone size from that table. This sample comprises 130,000 to 150,000 clones, roughly 75% of them detected only once. Together, the top ten hold under 2.5% of the sample.

The clonotype comes from a man aged 25 to 45 in good health and CMV-seronegative. Sequencing was carried out using PBMCs. The chain is assembled from TRBV6-1 and TRBJ2-3, with a weak D call of TRBD1 (6 bases match). Read as DNA, the sequence is TGTGCCAGCAGTGAAAAACAGGGACGGGGAAATACGCAGTATTTT. This yields the protein CASSEKQGRGNTQYF.